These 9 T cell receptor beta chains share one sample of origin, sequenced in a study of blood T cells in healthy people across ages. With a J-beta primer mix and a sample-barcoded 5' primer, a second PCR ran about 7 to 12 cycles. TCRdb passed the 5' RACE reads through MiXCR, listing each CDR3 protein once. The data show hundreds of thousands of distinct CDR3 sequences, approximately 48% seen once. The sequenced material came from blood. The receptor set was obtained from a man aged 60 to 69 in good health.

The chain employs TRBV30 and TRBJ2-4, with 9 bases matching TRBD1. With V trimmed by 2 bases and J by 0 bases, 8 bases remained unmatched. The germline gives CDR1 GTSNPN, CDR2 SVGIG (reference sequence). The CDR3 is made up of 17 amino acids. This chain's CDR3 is CAWSPGQGFQAKNIQYF. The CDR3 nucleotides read TGTGCCTGGAGTCCGGGACAGGGTTTTCAAGCCAAAAACATTCAGTACTTC. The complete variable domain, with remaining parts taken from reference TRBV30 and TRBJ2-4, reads SQTIHQWPATLVQPVGSPLSLECTVEGTSNPNLYWYRQAAGRGLQLLFYSVGIGQISSEVPQNLSASRPQDRQFILSSKKLLLSDSGFYLCAWSPGQGFQAKNIQYFGAGTRLSVL.

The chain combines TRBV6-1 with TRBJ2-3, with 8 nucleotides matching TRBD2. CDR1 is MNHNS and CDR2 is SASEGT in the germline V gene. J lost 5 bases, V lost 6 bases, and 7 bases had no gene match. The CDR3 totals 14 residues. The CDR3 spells CASRGGGIRDTQYF. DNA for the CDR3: TGTGCCAGCAGAGGCGGGGGGATAAGAGATACGCAGTATTTT.

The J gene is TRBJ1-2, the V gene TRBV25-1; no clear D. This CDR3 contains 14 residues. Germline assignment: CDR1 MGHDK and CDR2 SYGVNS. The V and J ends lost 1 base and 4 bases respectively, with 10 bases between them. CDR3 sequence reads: CASSEFKAPYGYTF. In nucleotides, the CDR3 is TGTGCCAGCAGTGAATTTAAGGCCCCCTATGGCTACACCTTC.

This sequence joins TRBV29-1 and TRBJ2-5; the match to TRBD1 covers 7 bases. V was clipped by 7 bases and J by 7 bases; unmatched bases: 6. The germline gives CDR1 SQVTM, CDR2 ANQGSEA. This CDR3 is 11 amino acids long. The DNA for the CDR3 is TGCAGCGCCGCGACAGGGACGACCCAGTACTTC. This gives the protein CSAATGTTQYF.

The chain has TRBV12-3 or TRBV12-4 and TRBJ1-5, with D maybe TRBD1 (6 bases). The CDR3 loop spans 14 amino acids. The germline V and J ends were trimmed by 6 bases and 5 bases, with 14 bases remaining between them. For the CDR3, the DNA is TGTGCCAGCAGACAGACAGGTTCTGATCAGCCCCAGCATTTT. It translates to CASRQTGSDQPQHF.

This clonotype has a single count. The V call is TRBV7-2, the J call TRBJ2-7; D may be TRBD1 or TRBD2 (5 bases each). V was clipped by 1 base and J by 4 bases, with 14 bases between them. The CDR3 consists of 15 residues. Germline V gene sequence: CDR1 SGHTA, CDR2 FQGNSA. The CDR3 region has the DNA TGTGCCAGCAGCTTAGTCCTTAGAGGGGAGTACGAGCAGTACTTC. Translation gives CASSLVLRGEYEQYF.

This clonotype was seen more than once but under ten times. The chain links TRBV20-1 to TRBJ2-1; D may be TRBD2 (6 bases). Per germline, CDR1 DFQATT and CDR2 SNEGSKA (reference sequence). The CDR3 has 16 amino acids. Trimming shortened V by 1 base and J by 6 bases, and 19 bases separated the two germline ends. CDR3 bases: TGCAGTGCTAGAGGCCCGGGCCAGACGGGGGTCAATGAGCAGTTCTTC. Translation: CSARGPGQTGVNEQFF.

The CDR3 here is CASKDGTSLGETQYF. DNA for the CDR3: TGTGCCAGCAAGGACGGGACCTCTTTGGGGGAGACCCAGTACTTC. This chain uses TRBV7-2 with TRBJ2-5, with D perhaps assigned TRBD1 or TRBD2 (5 bases each). Germline assignment: CDR1 SGHTA and CDR2 FQGNSA. Trimming left V 7 bases short and J 5 bases short, with 20 bases between. CDR3 length equals 15 residues.

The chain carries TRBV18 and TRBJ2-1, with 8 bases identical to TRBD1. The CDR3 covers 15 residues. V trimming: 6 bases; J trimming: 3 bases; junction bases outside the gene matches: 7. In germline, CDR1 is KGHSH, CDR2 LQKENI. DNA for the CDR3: TGTGCCAGCTCGCAGGGGGCGAAGAACTACAATGAGCAGTTCTTC. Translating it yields CASSQGAKNYNEQFF.